These 2 T cell receptor beta chains came from one sample sequenced in a study of T cell responses to AZD1222 COVID-19 vaccine. Sequenced by immunoSEQ multiplex PCR; TCRdb stores in-frame clones only, minus some. The sample has about 140,000 clones, about 91% seen once; the top ten hold roughly 2.8%. Sequenced material: peripheral blood, taken on day 0 of AZD1222 vaccination. The source of these receptors is an adult in good health.

DNA of the CDR3: TGCGCCAGCAGCTTGGGAGACTCCCTAGGATACAATGAGCAGTTCTTC. It is translated as CASSLGDSLGYNEQFF. The chain is built from TRBV5-1 and TRBJ2-1; D remains ambiguous. CDR1 is SGHRS, CDR2 YFSETQ, per germline. CDR3 length equals 16 residues. The V end was cut by 0 bases, the J end by 4 bases, with 14 bases between.

The chain couples TRBV7-8 to TRBJ1-3; a weak D match, TRBD1 (5 bases). Germline V gene lookup returns CDR1 SGHVS and CDR2 FQNEAQ. The CDR3 totals 11 residues. The germline V and J ends were trimmed by 5 bases and 11 bases, with 10 bases remaining between them. Written as DNA, the CDR3 is TGTGCCAGCAGCCCAGGGAGGGCCATATATTTT. It translates to CASSPGRAIYF. The full variable domain, in which reference TRBV7-8 and TRBJ1-3 provide the parts outside the CDR3, is GAGVSQSPRYKVAKRGQDVALRCDPISGHVSLFWYQQALGQGPEFLTYFQNEAQLDKSGLPSDRFFAERPEGSVSTLKIQRTQQEDSAVYLCASSPGRAIYFGEGSWLTVV.